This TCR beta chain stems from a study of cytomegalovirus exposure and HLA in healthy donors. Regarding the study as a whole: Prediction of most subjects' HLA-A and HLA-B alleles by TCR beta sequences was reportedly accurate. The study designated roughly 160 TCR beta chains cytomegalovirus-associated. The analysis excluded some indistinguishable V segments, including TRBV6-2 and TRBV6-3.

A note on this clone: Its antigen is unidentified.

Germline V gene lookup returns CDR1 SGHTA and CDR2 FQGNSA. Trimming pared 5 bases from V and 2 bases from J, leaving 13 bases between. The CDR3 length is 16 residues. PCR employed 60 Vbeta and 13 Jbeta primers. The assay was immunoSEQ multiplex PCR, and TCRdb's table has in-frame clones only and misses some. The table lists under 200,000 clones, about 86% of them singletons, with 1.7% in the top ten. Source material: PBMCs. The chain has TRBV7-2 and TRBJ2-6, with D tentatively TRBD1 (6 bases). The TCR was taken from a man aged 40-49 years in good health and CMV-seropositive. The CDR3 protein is CASSLKQGAGANVLTF. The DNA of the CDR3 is TGTGCCAGCAGCCTAAAACAGGGAGCTGGGGCCAACGTCCTGACTTTC.